The rows below give T cell receptor beta chains drawn from one sample of a study of blood T cell repertoires in COVID-19. Only in-frame clones appear in the TCRdb table, and some are missing; sequencing was by immunoSEQ multiplex PCR. This sample has about 68,000 clones, with 75% to 80% found just once. The material sequenced was peripheral blood. These receptor sequences come from a woman aged 55-75 years with acute or convalescent COVID-19. Both conserved end residues are trimmed from each CDR3. Fields, in order: J gene, V gene, CDR3 protein.

J: TRBJ1-2; V: TRBV28; CDR3: ASSPDRVYGYT
J: TRBJ2-7; V: TRBV29-1; CDR3: SVGSGLYEQY
J: TRBJ2-1; V: TRBV27; CDR3: ASSFSGVNEQF
J: TRBJ2-2; V: TRBV11-1; CDR3: ASSFPGQGAAGELF
J: TRBJ2-7; V: TRBV19; CDR3: ASSGRASNEQY
J: TRBJ1-2; V: TRBV4-1; CDR3: ASSQGQANYGYT
J: TRBJ2-3; V: TRBV6-2/TRBV6-3; CDR3: ASSYPSGGGKGTDTQY
J: TRBJ1-1; V: TRBV15; CDR3: ATSRDSVEAF
J: TRBJ2-1; V: TRBV5-1; CDR3: ASSLANPGQEYNEQF
J: TRBJ1-4; V: TRBV5-1; CDR3: ASQRTGPNEKLF
J: TRBJ2-5; V: TRBV5-4; CDR3: ASSLAGVEETQY
J: TRBJ2-5; V: TRBV5-1; CDR3: ASSSGLAGAGGSQY
J: TRBJ1-4; V: TRBV4-3; CDR3: ASSQTPGTGGFRREKLF
J: TRBJ2-2; V: TRBV19; CDR3: ASGPLTNTGELF
J: TRBJ2-4; V: TRBV5-1; CDR3: ASSLDIRTPLAKNIQY
J: TRBJ2-2; V: TRBV9; CDR3: ASSVVDRTGELF
J: TRBJ2-7; V: TRBV2; CDR3: ASSEGRPREY
J: TRBJ2-6; V: TRBV5-8; CDR3: ASSRPGQGSPGANVLT
J: TRBJ1-1; V: TRBV12-3/TRBV12-4; CDR3: ASSRRTEAF
J: TRBJ2-7; V: TRBV7-8; CDR3: ASSLASLEGLRVVGSEQY
J: TRBJ2-3; V: TRBV6-2/TRBV6-3; CDR3: ASSGGTSGGAGTDTQY
J: TRBJ2-7; V: TRBV7-9; CDR3: ASSPLGGEQY
J: TRBJ1-1; V: TRBV5-1; CDR3: ASSSNPGTGMNTEAF
J: TRBJ2-1; V: TRBV3-1/TRBV3-2; CDR3: ASSQVVGQGSSYNEQF
J: TRBJ2-7; V: TRBV11-3; CDR3: ASSPRTPGEEAYEQY
J: TRBJ2-5; V: TRBV27; CDR3: ASRPYRDTETQY
J: TRBJ2-7; V: TRBV6-5; CDR3: AGQTGFSYEQY
J: TRBJ1-5; V: TRBV27; CDR3: ASRWGDNQPQH
J: TRBJ2-1; V: TRBV5-1; CDR3: ASSSGLAGSNEQF
J: TRBJ1-2; V: TRBV18; CDR3: ASSPGRGPSYGYT
J: TRBJ1-3; V: TRBV5-4; CDR3: ASSSRDSGNTIY
J: TRBJ2-1; V: TRBV5-1; CDR3: ASSLKTSGGYNEQF
J: TRBJ2-7; V: TRBV3-1/TRBV3-2; CDR3: ASSQEGGFRTYEQY
J: TRBJ2-3; V: TRBV7-6; CDR3: ASSLYTRTDTQY
J: TRBJ2-2; V: TRBV25-1; CDR3: ASSPFRTSNTGELF
J: TRBJ1-5; V: TRBV6-5; CDR3: ASSSIQGFQPQH
J: TRBJ2-2; V: TRBV9; CDR3: ASSVETGATGELF
J: TRBJ1-1; V: TRBV11-1; CDR3: ASSRRGLEAAEAF